This T cell receptor (beta chain) was captured by sequencing in a study of T-cell memory formation after mild COVID-19. Across the study: There were largely donor-specific TCR clusters.

Study results and limitations: The finding that pre-infection memory included some responding clones suggested that cross-reactive memory joined. Among CD4+ contracting clones, most were CM and EM, and CD8+ ones EMRA.

Via MiXCR, TCRdb re-called the 5' RACE reads, giving one row per CDR3 protein. This table holds approximately 490,000 distinct CDR3 sequences, roughly 20% found once. At least ten counts were recorded for this clonotype. Antigen: not known. This TCR was sampled from an adult woman who had mild COVID-19 (a few samples of this study predate the infection). Cell type and time point are not known. Material: PBMCs or a T cell subset sorted from them (not recorded which).

For the CDR3, the DNA is TGCAGCGTTGTTCAAGGCGGCTACGAGCAGTACTTC. Translating gives CSVVQGGYEQYF. The chain has TRBV29-1 and TRBJ2-7; no reliable D call. The germline CDR1 and CDR2 sequences are SQVTM and ANQGSEA. V was trimmed by 4 bases and J by 3 bases, leaving 10 bases between them. The CDR3 runs 12 residues.